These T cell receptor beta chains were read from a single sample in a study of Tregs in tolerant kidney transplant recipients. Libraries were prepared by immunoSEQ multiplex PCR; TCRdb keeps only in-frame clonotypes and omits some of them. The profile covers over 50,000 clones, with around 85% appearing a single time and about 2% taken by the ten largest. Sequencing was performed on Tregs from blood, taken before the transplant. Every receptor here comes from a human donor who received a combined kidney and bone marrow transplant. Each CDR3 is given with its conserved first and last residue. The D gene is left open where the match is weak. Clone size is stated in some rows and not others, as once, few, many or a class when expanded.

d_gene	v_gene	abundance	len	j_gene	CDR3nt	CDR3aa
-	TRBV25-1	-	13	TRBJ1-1	TGTTCCATCAGTATCTGGGGGGAGGCTGAAGCTTTCTTT	CSISIWGEAEAFF
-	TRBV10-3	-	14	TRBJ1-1	TGTGCCATCAGTGAGTCCTTAAGGGGCACTGAAGCTTTCTTT	CAISESLRGTEAFF
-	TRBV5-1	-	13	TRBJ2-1	TGCGCCAGCAGCTTGGGTCCCGACAATGAGCAGTTCTTC	CASSLGPDNEQFF
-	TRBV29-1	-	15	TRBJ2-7	TGCAGCGTTGAAGGACTACTGGGGGGCTCCTACGAGCAGTACTTC	CSVEGLLGGSYEQYF
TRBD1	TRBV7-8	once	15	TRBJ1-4	TGTGCCAGCAGCGCCAGGACAGGGGCAGGTGAAAAACTGTTTTTT	CASSARTGAGEKLFF
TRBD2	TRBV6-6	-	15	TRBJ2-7	TGTGCCAGCAGCCCCCCGGGAGGGTTGGACTACGAGCAGTACTTC	CASSPPGGLDYEQYF
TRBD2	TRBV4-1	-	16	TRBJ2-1	TGCGCCAGCAGCCTCCGGACTAGCGGGTCTTACAATGAGCAGTTCTTC	CASSLRTSGSYNEQFF
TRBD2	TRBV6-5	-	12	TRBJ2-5	TGTGCCAGCAGGGGGACTAGCGGGACCCAGTACTTC	CASRGTSGTQYF
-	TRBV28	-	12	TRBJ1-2	TGTGCCAGCAGTTTCAGGAACTATGGCTACACCTTC	CASSFRNYGYTF
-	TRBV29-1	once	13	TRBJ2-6	TGCAGCGCAATGAGCTCTGGGGCCAACGTCCTGACTTTC	CSAMSSGANVLTF
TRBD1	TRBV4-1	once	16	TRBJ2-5	TGCGCCAGCAGCCGGACAGGTCCGTCCGATTTGGAGACCCAGTACTTC	CASSRTGPSDLETQYF
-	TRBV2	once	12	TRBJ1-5	TGTGCCAGCGGGGACGACAATCAGCCCCAGCATTTT	CASGDDNQPQHF
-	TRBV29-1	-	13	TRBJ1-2	TGCAGCGTTGGTACAGACACTAACTATGGCTACACCTTC	CSVGTDTNYGYTF
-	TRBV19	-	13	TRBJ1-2	TGTGCCAGTAGTATAGTTTCAGGAGGCGGCTACACCTTC	CASSIVSGGGYTF
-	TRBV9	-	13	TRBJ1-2	TGTGCCAGCAGCGCGACGTGGGGGGACGGCTACACCTTC	CASSATWGDGYTF
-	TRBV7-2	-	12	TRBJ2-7	TGTGCCAGCAGCTTAATGTTCCACGAGCAGTACTTC	CASSLMFHEQYF
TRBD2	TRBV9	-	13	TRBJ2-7	TGTGCCAGCAGCGTGACTAGCGGCCACGAGCAGTACTTC	CASSVTSGHEQYF
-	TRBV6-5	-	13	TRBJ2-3	TGTGCCAGCAGAAAGGACGGCACAGATACGCAGTATTTT	CASRKDGTDTQYF
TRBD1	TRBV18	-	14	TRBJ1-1	TGTGCCAGCTCACCACAACAGGGGTACACTGAAGCTTTCTTT	CASSPQQGYTEAFF
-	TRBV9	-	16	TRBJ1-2	TGTGCCAGCAGCGTAGCCTGGTACTCCCCGGGGGAAGGCTACACCTTC	CASSVAWYSPGEGYTF
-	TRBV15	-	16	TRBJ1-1	TGTGCCACCAGCAGAGGATCCGGGACGGTGAACACTGAAGCTTTCTTT	CATSRGSGTVNTEAFF
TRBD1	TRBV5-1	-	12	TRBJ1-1	TGCGCCAGCAGAGGGACAGCCGGTGAAGCTTTCTTT	CASRGTAGEAFF
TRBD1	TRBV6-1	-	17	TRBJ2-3	TGTGCCAGCAGTGAACTTGGGACAGGGGGCTTTAGAGATACGCAGTATTTT	CASSELGTGGFRDTQYF
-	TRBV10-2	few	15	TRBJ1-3	TGCGCCAGCAGTGAGTCGGGTGGCTCTGGAAACACCATATATTTT	CASSESGGSGNTIYF
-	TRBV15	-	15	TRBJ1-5	TGTGCCACCAGCACGGGAGATTGGGCCCGGGAGCCCCAGCATTTT	CATSTGDWAREPQHF
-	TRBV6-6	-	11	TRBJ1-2	TGTGCCAGCAGTTACAGTTATGGCTACACCTTC	CASSYSYGYTF
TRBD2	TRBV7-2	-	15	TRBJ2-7	TGTGCCAGCAGCCACCTTCAGGGACTAGGTTACGAGCAGTACTTC	CASSHLQGLGYEQYF
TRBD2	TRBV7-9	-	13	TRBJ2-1	TGTGCCAGCAGCTCGGGACTAGCAGCTGAGCAGTTCTTC	CASSSGLAAEQFF
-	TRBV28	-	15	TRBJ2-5	TGTGCCAGCAGTTTAACAGGGCAGTTGGGTAGGACCCAGTACTTC	CASSLTGQLGRTQYF
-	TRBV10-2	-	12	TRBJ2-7	TGCGCCAGCAGTTGGACGTCCTACGAGCAGTACTTC	CASSWTSYEQYF
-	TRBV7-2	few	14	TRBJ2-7	TGTGCCAGCAGCTTAGGGCCGACGAACTACGAGCAGTACTTC	CASSLGPTNYEQYF
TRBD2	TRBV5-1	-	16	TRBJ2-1	TGCGCCAGCAGCTTTTTTAGCGGGAGGACCGGGAATGAGCAGTTCTTC	CASSFFSGRTGNEQFF
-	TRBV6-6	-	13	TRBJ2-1	TGTGCCAGCAGTTACCGGGACCTGGATGAGCAGTTCTTC	CASSYRDLDEQFF
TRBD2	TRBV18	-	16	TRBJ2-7	TGTGCCAGCTCACCACCAGCGAGCGGGAGGGGGAACGAGCAGTACTTC	CASSPPASGRGNEQYF
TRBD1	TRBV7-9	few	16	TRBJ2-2	TGTGCCAGCAGCAGAGGACAGGGGGCGAACACCGGGGAGCTGTTTTTT	CASSRGQGANTGELFF
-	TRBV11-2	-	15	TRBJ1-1	TGTGCCAGCAGCCTAACCACGGACAGACGGACTGAAGCTTTCTTT	CASSLTTDRRTEAFF
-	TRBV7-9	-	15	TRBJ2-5	TGTGCCAGCACCCGGCGGGCGGGGCCACAAGAGACCCAGTACTTC	CASTRRAGPQETQYF
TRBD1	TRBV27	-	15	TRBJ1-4	TGTGCCAGCAGCACATGGACAGGGGGAAGTGAAAAACTGTTTTTT	CASSTWTGGSEKLFF
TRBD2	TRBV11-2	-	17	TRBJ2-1	TGTGCCAGCAGCTCACGACTAGCCCTCGTGCCAATCAATGAGCAGTTCTTC	CASSSRLALVPINEQFF
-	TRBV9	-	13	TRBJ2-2	TGTGCCAGCAAGCAGGCGGGCACCGGGGAGCTGTTTTTT	CASKQAGTGELFF
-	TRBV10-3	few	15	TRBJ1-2	TGTGCCATCAGAATCCGACAGGAAATGAGCTATGGCTACACCTTC	CAIRIRQEMSYGYTF
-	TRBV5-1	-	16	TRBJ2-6	TGCGCCAGCAGCATGGGGTCGGGCTCTGGGGCCAACGTCCTGACTTTC	CASSMGSGSGANVLTF
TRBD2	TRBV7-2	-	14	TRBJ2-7	TGTGCCAGCAGCGGGCCCGGGACTAGCCGCGAGCAGTACTTC	CASSGPGTSREQYF
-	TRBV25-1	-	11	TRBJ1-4	TGTGCCAGCACCCGGGGGGAAAAACTGTTTTTT	CASTRGEKLFF
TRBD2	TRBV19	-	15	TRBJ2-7	TGTGCCAGTAGTGCGGGACTAGCGGGAGTGTTCGAGCAGTACTTC	CASSAGLAGVFEQYF
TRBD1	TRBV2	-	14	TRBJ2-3	TGTGCCAGCAGCCCGGGACAGGGGCGAGATACGCAGTATTTT	CASSPGQGRDTQYF
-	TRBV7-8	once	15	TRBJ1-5	TGTGCCAGCAGCTTAAAGCGCGGGTACAATCAGCCCCAGCATTTT	CASSLKRGYNQPQHF
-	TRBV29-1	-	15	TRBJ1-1	TGCAGCGTTGAACCCAGCCGGTCGGGGGGCACTGAAGCTTTCTTT	CSVEPSRSGGTEAFF
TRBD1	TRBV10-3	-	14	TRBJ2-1	TGTGCCATCAGCCCGGGACAGGGGTACAATGAGCAGTTCTTC	CAISPGQGYNEQFF
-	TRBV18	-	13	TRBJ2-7	TGTGCCAGCTCACTCCCAGGTACCTACGAGCAGTACTTC	CASSLPGTYEQYF
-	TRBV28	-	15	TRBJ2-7	TGTGCCAGCAGTTTAGGGGGGACGGCCTCCTACGAGCAGTACTTC	CASSLGGTASYEQYF
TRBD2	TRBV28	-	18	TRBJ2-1	TGTGCCAGCAGTCCCGGACTAGCGGGAGGCATCTCCTACAATGAGCAGTTCTTC	CASSPGLAGGISYNEQFF
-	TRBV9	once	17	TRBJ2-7	TGTGCCAGCAGCGTAGCTTTCGATAGGGGGAATCCCTACGAGCAGTACTTC	CASSVAFDRGNPYEQYF
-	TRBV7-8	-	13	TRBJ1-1	TGTGCCAGCAGCTTACCCAGGGACACTGAAGCTTTCTTT	CASSLPRDTEAFF
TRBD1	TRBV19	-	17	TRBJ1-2	TGTGCCAGTAGGCCGGGACAGCCCTTATCCTGGGCGCATGGCTACACCTTC	CASRPGQPLSWAHGYTF